The table lists the clone carrying this T cell receptor (beta chain) with many counts. This entry comes from a study of Graves' ophthalmopathy and Graves' hyperthyroidism. RNA transcripts provided the template for amplifying TCR beta CDR3 regions. HTBI primers served in a first-round RT-PCR, which a second-round multiplex PCR followed. TCRdb ran MiXCR on the multiplex PCR reads and lists one entry per CDR3 protein. Found here are some 380,000 distinct CDR3 sequences, just over 15% of them singletons; the top ten hold about 7%. Sequenced material: peripheral blood. The receptor was derived from a woman between 18 and 29 years old with stable Graves' hyperthyroidism.

In nucleotides, the CDR3 is TGTGCCAGCAGCCAATCCTCTAGGGGCAATGGAGAGACCCAGTACTTC. It specifies CASSQSSRGNGETQYF. This chain uses TRBV4-2 with TRBJ2-5, with a tentative D call TRBD1 (5 bases). The CDR3 covers 16 residues. Germline-derived CDR1 and CDR2 are LGHNA and YNFKEQ. Trimming took off 2 bases at V and 4 bases at J, with 17 bases between the two ends.